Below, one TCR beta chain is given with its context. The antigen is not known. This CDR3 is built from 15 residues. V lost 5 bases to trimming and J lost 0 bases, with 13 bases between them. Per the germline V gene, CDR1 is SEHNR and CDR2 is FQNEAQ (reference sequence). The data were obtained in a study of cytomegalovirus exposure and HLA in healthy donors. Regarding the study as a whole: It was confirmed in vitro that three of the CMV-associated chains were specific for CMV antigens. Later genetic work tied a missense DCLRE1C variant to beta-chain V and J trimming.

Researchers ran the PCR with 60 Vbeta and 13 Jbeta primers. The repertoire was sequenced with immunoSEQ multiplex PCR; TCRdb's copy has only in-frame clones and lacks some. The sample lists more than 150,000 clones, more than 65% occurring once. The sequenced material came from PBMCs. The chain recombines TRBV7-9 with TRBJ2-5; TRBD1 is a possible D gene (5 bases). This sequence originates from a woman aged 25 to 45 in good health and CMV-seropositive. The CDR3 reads CASSLQVLYQETQYF. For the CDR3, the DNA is TGTGCCAGCAGCCTACAGGTGCTGTACCAAGAGACCCAGTACTTC.